Each of the 11 T cell receptor beta chains below was sequenced from the same sample in a study of blood T cell repertoires in COVID-19. Sequenced by immunoSEQ multiplex PCR; TCRdb stores in-frame clones only, minus some. The sample includes 440,000 or so clones, approximately 89% of them seen just once. The sequenced material came from peripheral blood. The receptors were gathered from a woman aged 40 to 50 with COVID-19, enrolled during active disease.

The chain carries TRBV7-2 and TRBJ2-7; 8 bases map to TRBD1. CDR3 length: 15 residues. The J segment lost 0 bases and the V segment lost 1 base, leaving 2 bases of the junction unmatched. From germline, CDR1 is SGHTA and CDR2 FQGNSA. CDR3 nucleotides: TGTGCCAGCAGCTTAGGGGACAGGTACTCCTACGAGCAGTACTTC. Translation: CASSLGDRYSYEQYF.

In DNA form, the CDR3 reads TGTGCCAGCATCATCTCAGGGGGTTACTATGGCTACACCTTC. It is translated as CASIISGGYYGYTF. This chain joins TRBV28 and TRBJ1-2; 7 positions agree with TRBD1. V dropped 7 bases and J dropped 3; count of bases not matched to a gene: 8. This CDR3 comprises 14 residues. Germline V gene lookup returns CDR1 MDHEN and CDR2 SYDVKM.

This clone was seen a single time. V and J are TRBV6-4 and TRBJ2-7, with 7 bases fitting TRBD2. The CDR3 contains 17 residues. CDR1 MRHNA and CDR2 SNTAGT come from the germline V gene. V gave up 0 bases and J gave up 2 bases; unmatched junction bases: 10. The CDR3 is CASSDSTPSGATYEQYF. In DNA, the CDR3 is TGTGCCAGCAGTGACTCCACTCCGAGCGGGGCCACCTACGAGCAGTACTTC.

This clone was seen a handful of times. V is TRBV4-1 and J is TRBJ1-3; D uncertain. V gave up 3 bases and J gave up 4 bases, with 4 bases separating them. Looked up from germline, CDR1 is MGHRA and CDR2 is YSYEKL. The CDR3 is 12 amino acids. The CDR3 spells CASSHIGNTIYF. The CDR3 DNA is TGCGCCAGCAGCCATATAGGAAACACCATATATTTT.

V usage is TRBV7-2 and J usage is TRBJ2-7; TRBD2 might be the D (5 bases). This CDR3 is 13 amino acids long. From germline, CDR1 is SGHTA and CDR2 FQGNSA. Trimming left V 2 bases short and J 3 bases short, with 8 bases between. Here the CDR3 DNA reads TGTGCCAGCAGCTTAAGTCGGGGCTACGAGCAGTACTTC. This gives the protein CASSLSRGYEQYF.

J is TRBJ1-5 and V is TRBV6-2 or TRBV6-3; D may be TRBD1 (5 bases). This CDR3 has 14 residues. Between the trimmed V and J ends, which lost 5 bases and 3 bases, there was a span of 11 bases. The germline V gene has CDR1 MNHEY and CDR2 SVGEGT. The CDR3 bases are TGTGCCAGCAGTACTCAGGGACTCAATCAGCCCCAGCATTTT. Its translation: CASSTQGLNQPQHF.

V and J are TRBV3-1 (or the pseudogene TRBV3-2) and TRBJ2-7; 7 bases are a match to TRBD2. Germline CDR1 LGHDT, CDR2 YNNKEL (reference sequence). CDR3 length: 15 residues. Germline trimming cut 4 bases from V and 0 bases from J; bases unmatched to any gene: 6. The DNA for the CDR3 is TGTGCCAGCAGCCCAATAGCGGGCGGCTCCTACGAGCAGTACTTC. This encodes CASSPIAGGSYEQYF.

The V and J genes are TRBV12-3 or TRBV12-4 and TRBJ2-1; tentatively, D is TRBD2 (5 bases). This CDR3 is built from 11 residues. The V gene lost 5 bases and the J gene lost 6 bases, with 5 bases spanning the gap. The CDR3 protein is CASSTSNEQFF. CDR3 nucleotides: TGTGCCAGCAGTACTAGCAATGAGCAGTTCTTC.

In regard to this clone: Other DNA sequences within the sample encode an identical CDR3. The chain recombines TRBV19 with TRBJ1-5; D is unclear. V was pared by 3 bases and J by 7 bases, with 10 bases between. The CDR3 covers 13 residues. Germline loops: CDR1 LNHDA, CDR2 SQIVND (reference sequence). CDR3 region: CASSISGNQPQHF. DNA of the CDR3: TGTGCCAGTAGTATTTCGGGGAACCAGCCCCAGCATTTT.

V gene TRBV6-5 combines with J gene TRBJ1-5, with 9 bases lining up with TRBD1. The CDR3 contains 14 residues. The trim removed 6 bases at V and 5 bases at J, leaving 5 bases unmatched. Germline CDR1 and CDR2: MNHEY and SVGAGI. In DNA form, the CDR3 reads TGTGCCAGCAGGAGACAGGGGGTTTATCAGCCCCAGCATTTT. Its protein product is CASRRQGVYQPQHF.

The chain employs TRBV9 and TRBJ2-1; TRBD2 matches 7 bases. Per the germline V gene, CDR1 is SGDLS and CDR2 is YYNGEE. CDR3 length equals 18 residues. J gave up 5 bases and V 1 base, and 15 bases lay outside the gene matches. CDR3 protein: CASSVRGPRELPDNEQFF. CDR3 DNA sequence: TGTGCCAGCAGCGTACGCGGTCCGCGGGAGCTTCCGGACAATGAGCAGTTCTTC.